One and the same sample provided the 21 T cell receptor beta chains below, sequenced in a study of T cell responses to AZD1222 COVID-19 vaccine. The data were produced by immunoSEQ multiplex PCR, yet TCRdb's version contains in-frame clones alone and is incomplete. Of roughly 70,000 clones detected, approximately 81% appear once; the ten largest clones hold roughly 21%. The material sequenced was peripheral blood, taken on day 0 of AZD1222 vaccination. These receptors all stem from an adult in good health.

The V and J genes are TRBV12-3 or TRBV12-4 and TRBJ1-1; D perhaps matches TRBD1 (6 bases). The CDR3 is 13 amino acids. The V gene lost 6 bases and the J gene lost 1 base, with 9 bases spanning the gap. Here the CDR3 reads CASRGGGNTEAFF. The CDR3 DNA is TGTGCCAGCAGAGGAGGGGGGAACACTGAAGCTTTCTTT.

V is TRBV5-1 and J is TRBJ1-3; D uncertain. The CDR3 extends over 15 amino acids. Trimming pared 3 bases from V and 0 bases from J, leaving 10 bases between. Germline CDR1 reads SGHRS; CDR2 reads YFSETQ. The CDR3 nucleotides are TGCGCCAGCAGCTCAACACCGAGCTCTGGAAACACCATATATTTT. Translation: CASSSTPSSGNTIYF. The variable domain in full, with the rest retrieved from reference TRBV5-1 and TRBJ1-3, is KAGVTQTPRYLIKTRGQQVTLSCSPISGHRSVSWYQQTPGQGLQFLFEYFSETQRNKGNFPGRFSGRQFSNSRSEMNVSTLELGDSALYLCASSSTPSSGNTIYFGEGSWLTVV.

A few counts support this clone. This chain connects TRBV25-1 to TRBJ2-3; D gene unclear. This CDR3 spans 13 amino acids. The germline gives CDR1 MGHDK, CDR2 SYGVNS. V lost 3 bases to trimming and J lost 2 bases, with 6 bases between them. The CDR3 sequence is CASSEVLTDTQYF. For the CDR3, the DNA is TGTGCCAGCAGTGAGGTTCTCACAGATACGCAGTATTTT.

The chain recombines TRBV19 with TRBJ2-1, with D maybe TRBD2 (6 bases). The germline gives CDR1 LNHDA, CDR2 SQIVND (reference sequence). V lost 5 bases and J 5 bases, leaving 16 bases between the germline ends. The CDR3 sequence is 15 residues long. CDR3 in DNA: TGTGCCAGTAGTGGGTGGGTGGAGGGCCACAATGAGCAGTTCTTC. Its translation is CASSGWVEGHNEQFF.

V is TRBV30 and J is TRBJ2-5, with D perhaps being TRBD1 or TRBD2 (5 bases each). Germline CDR1 and CDR2: GTSNPN and SVGIG (reference sequence). The V and J ends lost 3 bases and 5 bases respectively, with 16 bases between them. The CDR3 extends over 14 amino acids. The CDR3 nucleotides read TGTGCCTGGAGCAGGGACGCCATCTGGGAGACCCAGTACTTC. It yields the protein CAWSRDAIWETQYF.

This clone was seen a single time. The chain carries TRBV7-8 and TRBJ1-4; unclear D gene. Germline-derived CDR1 and CDR2 are SGHVS and FQNEAQ. V was shortened by 5 bases and J by 6 bases, with 16 bases between the two germline ends. The CDR3 covers 15 residues. In nucleotides, the CDR3 is TGTGCCAGCAGCGCCCTCGGGAGGAGTTATGAAAAACTGTTTTTT. Translated: CASSALGRSYEKLFF.

The rearrangement uses TRBV6-2 or TRBV6-3 and TRBJ2-7; D possibly corresponds to TRBD1 (6 bases). Germline CDR1 and CDR2: MNHEY and SVGEGT. The V and J ends lost 5 bases and 3 bases respectively, with 14 bases between them. This CDR3 region has 14 residues. The DNA for the CDR3 is TGTGCCAGCAGTGGCCTTACAGGGAACTACGAGCAGTACTTC. Amino acid sequence: CASSGLTGNYEQYF.

The genes are TRBV9 and TRBJ2-7, with 7 bases fitting TRBD2. CDR3 length: 15 residues. The germline V gene encodes CDR1 SGDLS and CDR2 YYNGEE. V lost 0 bases, J lost 1 base, and 4 bases stayed unmatched. The CDR3 is CASSVGAGSSYEQYF. The DNA for the CDR3 is TGTGCCAGCAGCGTAGGAGCGGGGTCTTCCTACGAGCAGTACTTC.

On this clone itself: At one of its ends the junction is not consistent with the germline gene, which may arise from a read error. In DNA form, the CDR3 reads TGTGCTAGCAGCCCTACTCCCGGGACAGGGGGCACCGGGGAGCTGTTTTTT. Translation: CASSPTPGTGGTGELFF. The V call is TRBV7-7, the J call TRBJ2-2, with 11 bases matching TRBD1. The germline CDR1 and CDR2 sequences are SSHAT and FNYEAQ (reference sequence). The CDR3 is 17 residues long.

The V and J genes are TRBV10-1 and TRBJ1-4; D might be TRBD1 (5 bases). With 8 bases removed from V and 8 bases from J, the gap between germline ends came to 15 bases. This CDR3 region has 13 residues. Germline loops: CDR1 WNHNN, CDR2 SYGVQD (reference sequence). CDR3 DNA: TGCGCCAGCTCGGGGGTAACCAACGAAAAACTGTTTTTT. This gives the protein CASSGVTNEKLFF.

V and J are TRBV11-3 and TRBJ1-1; D ambiguous. V lost 6 bases to trimming and J lost 1 base, with 9 bases between them. The CDR3 totals 13 residues. In germline, CDR1 is SGHNT, CDR2 YENEEA. The CDR3 sequence is CASSRRRNTEAFF. DNA for the CDR3: TGTGCCAGCAGTCGGCGGAGGAACACTGAAGCTTTCTTT.

The chain links TRBV5-4 to TRBJ2-3, with 7 bases fitting TRBD1. Germline CDR1 is SGHNT and CDR2 is YYREEE (reference sequence). This CDR3 comprises 14 residues. V was pared by 4 bases and J by 0 bases, with 2 bases of the junction left unmatched. The CDR3 loop is CASSRQGSTDTQYF. CDR3 in DNA: TGTGCCAGCAGCCGACAGGGAAGCACAGATACGCAGTATTTT.

The chain has TRBV13 and TRBJ2-3; 8 bases match TRBD2. The CDR3 is 17 amino acids. The junction had 7 bases not matched to a gene; V was cut back by 2 bases and J by 0 bases. CDR1 is PRHDT and CDR2 is FYEKMQ in the germline V gene (reference sequence). This CDR3 reads CASSLRGGRSSTDTQYF. The CDR3 DNA sequence: TGTGCCAGCAGCTTACGGGGGGGCCGGTCTAGCACAGATACGCAGTATTTT.

V is TRBV29-1 and J is TRBJ1-1; tentatively, D is TRBD1 (5 bases). Looked up from germline, CDR1 is SQVTM and CDR2 is ANQGSEA. This CDR3 has 14 amino acids. The V and J ends lost 6 bases and 0 bases respectively, with 14 bases between them. The CDR3 loop is CSVYGGVMNTEAFF. CDR3 nucleotide sequence: TGCAGCGTCTATGGGGGGGTAATGAACACTGAAGCTTTCTTT.

The V gene is TRBV12-3 or TRBV12-4, the J gene TRBJ2-7; D is unresolved. Between the trimmed V and J ends, which lost 3 bases and 3 bases, there was a span of 3 bases. This CDR3 is built from 11 residues. CDR3 in amino acids: CASSFGYEQYF. For the CDR3, the DNA is TGTGCCAGCAGTTTTGGCTACGAGCAGTACTTC.

The chain combines TRBV19 with TRBJ1-2, with 8 positions matching TRBD1. From germline, CDR1 is LNHDA and CDR2 SQIVND (reference sequence). The CDR3 has 14 amino acids. V trimming: 4 bases; J trimming: 6 bases; junction bases outside the gene matches: 7. The CDR3 DNA sequence: TGTGCCAGTAGTAACGGACAGGGAGTCGATGGCTACACCTTC. It is translated as CASSNGQGVDGYTF.

This clone was counted a single time. The rearrangement uses TRBV12-5 and TRBJ2-6; D is uncertain. Germline values: CDR1 LGHNT, CDR2 FRNRAP. Deletions cut 0 bases from V and 1 base from J, with 13 bases between. This CDR3 region has 18 residues. The CDR3 here is CASGLVNPRGSGANVLTF. The CDR3 region has the DNA TGTGCTAGTGGTTTGGTGAACCCACGAGGATCTGGGGCCAACGTCCTGACTTTC.

The chain joins TRBV13 to TRBJ2-7; 8 positions agree with TRBD1. With V trimmed by 4 bases and J by 4 bases, 15 bases remained unmatched. Per the germline V gene, CDR1 is PRHDT and CDR2 is FYEKMQ (reference sequence). There are 17 residues in the CDR3. The DNA of the CDR3 is TGTGCCAGCAGCTCTGTCCGGACAGGGCCGAAACCATACGAGCAGTACTTC. It translates to CASSSVRTGPKPYEQYF.

The chain uses TRBV19 and TRBJ2-7; 9 nucleotides align to TRBD1. Trimming removed 10 bases from V and 3 bases from J; junction bases left unmatched: 4. CDR3 length equals 12 residues. Looked up from germline, CDR1 is LNHDA and CDR2 is SQIVND (reference sequence). CDR3 nucleotides: TGTGCCACTGGACAGGGGATCTACGAGCAGTACTTC. Its protein is CATGQGIYEQYF.

Ten or more counts support this clone. This chain joins TRBV6-4 and TRBJ2-2; 7 bases match TRBD2. The CDR3 is made up of 13 amino acids. Germline values: CDR1 MRHNA, CDR2 SNTAGT. V gave up 3 bases and J gave up 6 bases; unmatched junction bases: 1. The CDR3 loop reads CASSEREPGELFF. DNA for the CDR3: TGTGCCAGCAGTGAGCGGGAGCCCGGGGAGCTGTTTTTT.

The rearrangement joins TRBV25-1 to TRBJ1-5, with unresolved D. Trimming shortened V by 6 bases and J by 4 bases, and 7 bases separated the two germline ends. The CDR3 totals 12 residues. Germline V lookup: CDR1 MGHDK, CDR2 SYGVNS. Written as DNA, the CDR3 is TGTGCCAGCAGACGTGGGAATCAGCCCCAGCATTTT. Translated, it gives CASRRGNQPQHF.